These 27 T cell receptor beta chains originate from one sample sequenced in a study of long-term antiretroviral therapy in people with HIV. The assay used was immunoSEQ (version v3.0), run at survey level. The repertoire was sequenced with immunoSEQ multiplex PCR; TCRdb's copy has only in-frame clones and lacks some. This sample has tens of thousands of clones, with 90% to 95% found just once. The specimen comprised unsorted PBMCs, sampled around 7.4 years after starting antiretroviral therapy. The receptors were sampled from a man between 45 and 60 years old with HIV.

CDR3 amino acids: CASSLGGASTEAFF. As DNA, the CDR3 is TGCGCCAGCAGCTTAGGCGGGGCAAGTACTGAAGCTTTCTTT. The V call is TRBV5-1, the J call TRBJ1-1; weak D call: TRBD1 (5 bases). Germline loops: CDR1 SGHRS, CDR2 YFSETQ. There are 14 residues in the CDR3. Trimming shortened V by 2 bases and J by 5 bases, and 13 bases separated the two germline ends.

With regard to this clone: One end of the junction is discordant with germline, which a read error may explain. The genes are TRBV10-1 and TRBJ1-5; 10 nucleotides align to TRBD1. The CDR3 runs to 24 residues. Germline CDR1 and CDR2: WNHNN and SYGVQD (reference sequence). CDR3 bases: TGCGCCCGCAGAATAAAGGTTATGCCAGCAAGGGCGGGACAGGGGCACTATAGCAATCAGCCCCAGCATTTT. It codes for CARRIKVMPARAGQGHYSNQPQHF.

The V and J genes are TRBV15 and TRBJ1-3; D may be TRBD1 (6 bases). CDR3 length equals 15 residues. The germline CDR1 and CDR2 sequences are LNHNV and YYDKDF (reference sequence). The V gene lost 0 bases and the J gene lost 1 base, with 7 bases spanning the gap. The CDR3 protein is CATSRDQGSGNTIYF. In DNA form, the CDR3 reads TGTGCCACCAGCAGAGATCAGGGGTCTGGAAACACCATATATTTT.

The chain is built from TRBV4-1 and TRBJ1-2; 9 bases are shared with TRBD1. V trimming: 0 bases; J trimming: 8 bases; junction bases outside the gene matches: 7. This CDR3 spans 15 amino acids. Germline V gene data show CDR1 as MGHRA and CDR2 as YSYEKL. The CDR3 loop is CASSQEGQGLRGYTF. CDR3 DNA sequence: TGCGCCAGCAGCCAAGAAGGACAGGGGCTACGAGGCTACACCTTC.

The V gene is TRBV11-2, the J gene TRBJ1-5, with 9 bases identical to TRBD1. The CDR3 length is 14 residues. V lost 5 bases and J lost 6; bases outside the gene matches: 5. Germline assignment: CDR1 SGHAT and CDR2 FQNNGV. This chain's CDR3 is CASSLGQGTQPQHF. Here the CDR3 DNA reads TGTGCCAGCAGCCTCGGACAGGGGACTCAGCCCCAGCATTTT.

CDR3 coding DNA: TGTGCCAGCAGCTTAGCGATCGGGGAACCTGAAGCTTTCTTT. It encodes CASSLAIGEPEAFF. The chain combines TRBV7-9 with TRBJ1-1, with D unresolved. CDR3 length: 14 residues. Germline V CDR1 and CDR2: SEHNR, FQNEAQ (reference sequence). V lost 0 bases to trimming and J lost 6 bases, with 11 bases between them.

This rearrangement joins TRBV6-5 to TRBJ1-3; D not certain. The CDR3 contains 15 residues. Trimming stripped 0 bases from V and 2 bases from J, with 8 bases between. Germline V lookup: CDR1 MNHEY, CDR2 SVGAGI. The CDR3 nucleotides read TGTGCCAGCAGTTACTCTCGGGGAACTGGAAACACCATATATTTT. This encodes CASSYSRGTGNTIYF.

V and J are TRBV28 and TRBJ2-2; 16 nucleotides agree with TRBD2. With V trimmed by 11 bases and J by 4 bases, 7 bases remained unmatched. CDR3 length equals 16 residues. The V gene's germline CDR1 is MDHEN and CDR2 SYDVKM. For the CDR3, the DNA is TGTGCCTCAACCGGGACTAGCGGGGGGGTCACCGGGGAGCTGTTTTTT. Translated, it gives CASTGTSGGVTGELFF.

This CDR3 reads CASRVGTGTDGYTF. As DNA, the CDR3 is TGCGCCAGCAGGGTAGGGACAGGGACTGATGGCTACACCTTC. This chain connects TRBV5-1 to TRBJ1-2, with 9 bases matching TRBD1. V was clipped by 5 bases and J by 6 bases; unmatched bases: 8. Looked up from germline, CDR1 is SGHRS and CDR2 is YFSETQ. The length of the CDR3 is 14 residues.

The chain links TRBV30 to TRBJ1-1; no clear D. CDR3 length: 11 amino acids. From germline, CDR1 is GTSNPN and CDR2 SVGIG (reference sequence). This chain's CDR3 is CARKMNTEAFF. As DNA, the CDR3 is TGTGCTCGGAAAATGAACACTGAAGCTTTCTTT. Looking up the rest from reference TRBV30 and TRBJ1-1 gives the full variable domain: SQTIHQWPATLVQPVGSPLSLECTVEGTSNPNLYWYRQAAGRGLQLLFYSVGIGQISSEVPQNLSASRPQDRQFILSSKKLLLSDSGFYLCARKMNTEAFFGQGTRLTVV.

J is TRBJ1-1 and V is TRBV7-2, with TRBD1 matching over 8 bases. V shed 5 bases and J 5 bases; nucleotides not matched to a gene: 10. Germline lookup yields CDR1 SGHTA and CDR2 FQGNSA. The CDR3 sequence is 15 residues long. The CDR3 sequence: CASSALDRVETEAFF. The CDR3 nucleotides are TGTGCCAGCAGCGCGCTGGACAGGGTGGAAACTGAAGCTTTCTTT.

V usage is TRBV9 and J usage is TRBJ1-1; the D is unclear. V was trimmed by 2 bases and J by 1 base, leaving 6 bases between them. Germline CDR1 SGDLS, CDR2 YYNGEE. The CDR3 sequence is 13 residues long. The CDR3 region has the DNA TGTGCCAGCAGCGTTGGACCGAACACTGAAGCTTTCTTT. It translates to CASSVGPNTEAFF.

The rearrangement joins TRBV11-2 to TRBJ1-3; TRBD1 is a possible D gene (5 bases). V lost 5 bases and J 2 bases, leaving 16 bases between the germline ends. The CDR3 runs to 16 residues. Germline V lookup: CDR1 SGHAT, CDR2 FQNNGV. CDR3 residues: CASSRAGTPTGNTIYF. CDR3 coding DNA: TGTGCCAGCAGCCGCGCCGGGACCCCGACTGGAAACACCATATATTTT.

This clone was seen more than once but under ten times. The chain combines TRBV19 with TRBJ1-5; D gene uncertain. In germline, CDR1 is LNHDA, CDR2 SQIVND (reference sequence). This CDR3 comprises 16 residues. V was pared by 3 bases and J by 0 bases, with 12 bases between. The CDR3 DNA is TGTGCCAGTAGTATCGGTCCCCGGCTTAGCAATCAGCCCCAGCATTTT. Translation gives CASSIGPRLSNQPQHF.

The chain's CDR3 is CASSITAYEQYF. CDR3 nucleotides: TGTGCCAGCAGCATCACCGCCTACGAGCAGTACTTC. The chain carries TRBV6-6 and TRBJ2-7; D call uncertain. V lost 6 bases to trimming and J lost 2 bases, with 8 bases between them. Germline V gene data show CDR1 as MNHNY and CDR2 as SVGAGI (reference sequence). The CDR3 runs 12 residues.

DNA of the CDR3: TGTGCCAGCAGCCCTCGGGGAGCAAACTATGGCTACACCTTC. Residues: CASSPRGANYGYTF. The chain couples TRBV6-6 to TRBJ1-2; D not resolved. CDR3 length: 14 amino acids. V lost 6 bases and J lost 2, with 13 bases in between. Germline-derived CDR1 and CDR2 are MNHNY and SVGAGI (reference sequence).

This chain connects TRBV6-5 to TRBJ2-7, with unresolved D. The CDR3 has 16 amino acids. Trimming took 0 bases from V and 7 from J, leaving 19 bases between them. Germline assignment: CDR1 MNHEY and CDR2 SVGAGI. CDR3 region: CASSYSNTPRLSEQYF. The DNA of the CDR3 is TGTGCCAGCAGTTACTCGAATACGCCGCGCCTAAGTGAGCAGTACTTC.

The chain is built from TRBV9 and TRBJ1-4; a weak D match, TRBD1 (5 bases). The V gene's germline CDR1 is SGDLS and CDR2 YYNGEE. The CDR3 is 15 residues long. Trimming took off 8 bases at V and 0 bases at J, with 14 bases between the two ends. CDR3 amino acids: CASSPQGTTNEKLFF. The DNA of the CDR3 is TGTGCCAGTAGCCCGCAGGGAACAACTAATGAAAAACTGTTTTTT.

The chain has TRBV5-1 and TRBJ2-2; the match to TRBD2 covers 13 bases. Germline CDR1 and CDR2: SGHRS and YFSETQ. The CDR3 totals 16 residues. Trimming took 6 bases from V and 1 from J; bases not matched to a gene: 3. In DNA form, the CDR3 reads TGCGCCAGCACGGGACTAGCGGGGAGGAACACCGGGGAGCTGTTTTTT. Translating gives CASTGLAGRNTGELFF.

This rearrangement joins TRBV7-2 to TRBJ2-3; 13 bases are a match to TRBD2. J was trimmed by 5 bases and V by 0 bases; bases with no gene match: 8. This CDR3 is 18 amino acids long. Germline V lookup: CDR1 SGHTA, CDR2 FQGNSA. The CDR3 loop is CASSLALGLAGAGDTQYF. The CDR3 nucleotides are TGTGCCAGCAGCTTAGCGCTCGGACTAGCGGGGGCGGGAGATACGCAGTATTTT.

The chain uses TRBV7-9 and TRBJ1-1, with a tentative D call TRBD1 (5 bases). Trimming stripped 2 bases from V and 7 bases from J, with 14 bases between. This CDR3 is 14 amino acids long. CDR1 is SEHNR and CDR2 is FQNEAQ in the germline V gene (reference sequence). The CDR3 region is CASSLQTGLSEAFF. The CDR3 nucleotides read TGTGCCAGCAGCTTACAAACAGGTTTAAGTGAAGCTTTCTTT.

The rearrangement uses TRBV5-4 and TRBJ2-7; TRBD2 matches at 8 bases. CDR3 length: 17 residues. The trim removed 6 bases at V and 0 bases at J, leaving 14 bases unmatched. The germline gives CDR1 SGHNT, CDR2 YYREEE (reference sequence). CDR3 sequence: CASKQRGPFKSSYEQYF. The DNA for the CDR3 is TGTGCCAGCAAGCAGCGGGGGCCTTTTAAGAGCTCCTACGAGCAGTACTTC. The whole variable domain, remainder taken from reference TRBV5-4 and TRBJ2-7, is ETGVTQSPTHLIKTRGQQVTLRCSSQSGHNTVSWYQQALGQGPQFIFQYYREEENGRGNFPPRFSGLQFPNYSSELNVNALELDDSALYLCASKQRGPFKSSYEQYFGPGTRLTVT.

V usage is TRBV6-1 and J usage is TRBJ1-6, with TRBD1 as a possible D gene (5 bases). Germline CDR1 MNHNS, CDR2 SASEGT. CDR3 size: 14 residues. Trimming left V 6 bases short and J 5 bases short, with 11 bases between. This chain's CDR3 is CASRSGADNSPLHF. Written as DNA, the CDR3 is TGTGCCAGCAGGTCCGGGGCCGATAATTCACCCCTCCACTTT.

V and J are TRBV11-2 and TRBJ1-4; D is ambiguous. Germline-derived CDR1 and CDR2 are SGHAT and FQNNGV. The CDR3 covers 14 residues. Trimming cost V 6 bases and J 5 bases, with 13 bases left between them. The CDR3 DNA sequence: TGTGCCAGCAGTCTAGGACGGAAAAATGAAAAACTGTTTTTT. Translating it yields CASSLGRKNEKLFF. Complete variable domain (other parts from reference TRBV11-2 and TRBJ1-4): EAGVAQSPRYKIIEKRQSVAFWCNPISGHATLYWYQQILGQGPKLLIQFQNNGVVDDSQLPKDRFSAERLKGVDSTLKIQPAKLEDSAVYLCASSLGRKNEKLFFGSGTQLSVL.

The chain couples TRBV27 to TRBJ1-1; D may be TRBD1 (6 bases). Trimming removed 7 bases from V and 3 bases from J, with 15 bases in between. CDR1 is MNHEY and CDR2 is SMNVEV in the germline V gene (reference sequence). This CDR3 contains 14 residues. The CDR3 spells CASNPTGRYTEAFF. DNA for the CDR3: TGTGCCAGCAATCCGACAGGAAGGTACACTGAAGCTTTCTTT.

The count of this clone is one. This chain links TRBV4-3 with TRBJ2-1; TRBD2 matches 15 bases. The V and J ends lost 4 bases and 10 bases, in that order; junction bases with no gene match: 8. The CDR3 contains 16 residues. Germline-derived CDR1 and CDR2 are LGHNA and YSLEER. The CDR3 DNA reads TGCGCCAGCAGCCGAGGGACTAGCGGGGGGCCGGAGGAGCAGTTCTTC. Encoded protein: CASSRGTSGGPEEQFF.

J is TRBJ1-2 and V is TRBV6-5, with D tentatively TRBD1 (5 bases). Germline V gives CDR1 MNHEY, CDR2 SVGAGI. CDR3 length equals 13 residues. Trimming removed 0 bases from V and 8 bases from J, with 10 bases in between. The DNA of the CDR3 is TGTGCCAGCAGTTACTCTCAGGGATTGGGCTACACCTTC. Residues: CASSYSQGLGYTF.